This T cell receptor beta chain was retrieved from a study of technical replicates of blood from a few donors. The germline gives CDR1 SGHVS, CDR2 FQNEAQ. CDR3 length: 17 amino acids. V shed 5 bases, J shed 6 bases, and the junction held 11 bases outside the gene matches. Data came from immunoSEQ multiplex PCR; TCRdb stores just in-frame clones and leaves some out. The sample has 15,000 or so clones, 80% to 85% seen once. This chain connects TRBV7-8 to TRBJ2-2, with 11 bases lining up with TRBD2. The sequence derives from a human donor in good health. Source material: PBMCs. CDR3 sequence reads: CASSPTSLAGVAGELFF. DNA of the CDR3: TGTGCCAGCAGCCCTACCTCACTAGCGGGAGTCGCCGGGGAGCTGTTTTTT.